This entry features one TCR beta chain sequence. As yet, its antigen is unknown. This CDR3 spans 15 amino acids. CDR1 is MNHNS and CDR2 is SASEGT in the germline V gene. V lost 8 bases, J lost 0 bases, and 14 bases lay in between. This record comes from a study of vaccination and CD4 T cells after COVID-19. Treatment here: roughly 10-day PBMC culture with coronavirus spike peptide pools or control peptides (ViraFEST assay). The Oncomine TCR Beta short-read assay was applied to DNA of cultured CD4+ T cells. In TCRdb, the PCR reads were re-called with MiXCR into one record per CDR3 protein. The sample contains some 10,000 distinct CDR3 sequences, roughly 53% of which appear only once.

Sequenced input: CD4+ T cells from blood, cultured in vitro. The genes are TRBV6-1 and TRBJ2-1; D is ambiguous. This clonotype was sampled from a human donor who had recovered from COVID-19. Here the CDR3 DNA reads TGTGCCAGCGGGATTAATTCCGTCTCCTACAATGAGCAGTTCTTC. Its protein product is CASGINSVSYNEQFF.